This T cell receptor (beta chain) was recorded in a study of beta chain features in type 1 diabetes. The entirety of the isolated RNA underwent reverse transcription, so expressed TCRB transcripts were sequenced. The method was immunoSEQ multiplex PCR; TCRdb's version includes in-frame clones alone and lacks a portion of them. The sample lists some 150,000 clones; about 12% were seen once. Losses at the gene ends were 4 bases for V and 5 bases for J; bases not matched to a gene: 8. This CDR3 is 14 amino acids long. Germline lookup yields CDR1 SQVTM and CDR2 ANQGSEA. Whole-study results and caveats: Sequencing from cDNA could over-represent high-TCR-expressing cells. Moderately but significantly shorter TCRB CDR3s were found in Type 1 diabetes patients in all four CD4+ subsets.

This clone was observed a handful of times. Its antigen is as yet unknown. The clonotype originates from a man aged 18 to 35 with type 1 diabetes. The sequenced sample consisted of central memory CD4+ T cells from blood. The chain is built from TRBV29-1 and TRBJ1-1, with 9 bases matching TRBD1. The CDR3 loop is CSVGGGQGRTEAFF. The CDR3, as DNA: TGCAGCGTTGGAGGAGGACAGGGGAGGACTGAAGCTTTCTTT.